These 9 T cell receptor beta chains were sequenced from one sample in a study of blood T cell repertoires in COVID-19. Assay: immunoSEQ multiplex PCR; the TCRdb copy retains only in-frame clones and omits some. The sample yields under 150,000 clones, around 81% seen once. Material: peripheral blood. The receptors shown here come from a man aged 35 to 55 with active or convalescent COVID-19.

The chain joins TRBV6-5 to TRBJ2-2, with 8 nucleotides matching TRBD1. Germline lookup yields CDR1 MNHEY and CDR2 SVGAGI. CDR3 size: 14 residues. The trim removed 7 bases at V and 5 bases at J, leaving 6 bases unmatched. CDR3 bases: TGTGCCAGCACCCCAGGGGGCGCAACCGGGGAGCTGTTTTTT. Protein sequence: CASTPGGATGELFF.

This rearrangement joins TRBV13 to TRBJ2-5; D remains ambiguous. Germline V gene sequence: CDR1 PRHDT, CDR2 FYEKMQ (reference sequence). CDR3 length: 13 residues. V dropped 5 bases and J dropped 5 bases, with 12 bases sitting between them. The CDR3 DNA reads as TGTGCCAGCAGCCTCAGTGTGACTGAGACCCAGTACTTC. This gives the protein CASSLSVTETQYF.

The chain employs TRBV6-5 and TRBJ1-1; weak D call: TRBD1 (6 bases). Germline CDR1 reads MNHEY; CDR2 reads SVGAGI. Trimming pared 10 bases from V and 1 base from J, leaving 7 bases between. This CDR3 has 11 amino acids. CDR3 in amino acids: CATQGNTEAFF. CDR3 bases: TGTGCCACACAGGGGAACACTGAAGCTTTCTTT.

The V and J genes are TRBV6-2 or TRBV6-3 and TRBJ2-7; D is ambiguous. The CDR3 totals 16 residues. V was clipped by 0 bases and J by 0 bases, with 12 bases between them. CDR1 and CDR2 (germline): MNHEY, SVGEGT. The CDR3 protein is CASSYSGRRYSYEQYF. The CDR3 nucleotides read TGTGCCAGCAGTTACTCGGGCAGGCGTTACTCCTACGAGCAGTACTTC.

The chain has TRBV6-4 and TRBJ1-4; D unclear. CDR3 length equals 15 residues. Germline values: CDR1 MRHNA, CDR2 SNTAGT. V gave up 4 bases and J gave up 8 bases, with 17 bases separating them. Here the CDR3 reads CASSVNEGPMEKLFF. The CDR3 nucleotides read TGTGCCAGCAGTGTTAATGAGGGCCCCATGGAAAAACTGTTTTTT.

The chain employs TRBV30 and TRBJ1-4; D is uncertain. The CDR3 covers 13 residues. V was cut by 2 bases and J by 8 bases, with 12 bases left in between. Germline V lookup: CDR1 GTSNPN, CDR2 SVGIG (reference sequence). CDR3 sequence: CAWSRGLGEKLFF. The CDR3 DNA follows: TGTGCCTGGAGTCGAGGGCTGGGGGAAAAACTGTTTTTT.

This clone came up once. This sequence joins TRBV2 and TRBJ1-3, with 10 bases lining up with TRBD1. The J segment lost 4 bases and the V segment lost 5 bases, leaving 5 bases of the junction unmatched. The CDR3 runs to 15 residues. Germline CDR1 reads SNHLY; CDR2 reads FYNNEI. CDR3 bases: TGTGCCAGCAGTCCGGGACAGGGGAGGGGAAACACCATATATTTT. Translation: CASSPGQGRGNTIYF.

The CDR3 DNA follows: TGCAGTGCTAGAGTCAGGGCTGAAGCTTTCTTT. Translation gives CSARVRAEAFF. The chain recombines TRBV20-1 with TRBJ1-1; perhaps TRBD1 as D (5 bases). With 1 base removed from V and 6 bases from J, the gap between germline ends came to 6 bases. CDR3 length: 11 residues. Germline V gene lookup returns CDR1 DFQATT and CDR2 SNEGSKA (reference sequence).

This sequence joins TRBV4-1 and TRBJ2-5; D is unclear. CDR3 length: 13 amino acids. The germline V gene has CDR1 MGHRA and CDR2 YSYEKL. V was shortened by 4 bases and J by 5 bases, with 11 bases between the two germline ends. The CDR3 nucleotides are TGCGCCAGCAGCCTTCTTCAGTGGGAGACCCAGTACTTC. It is translated as CASSLLQWETQYF.